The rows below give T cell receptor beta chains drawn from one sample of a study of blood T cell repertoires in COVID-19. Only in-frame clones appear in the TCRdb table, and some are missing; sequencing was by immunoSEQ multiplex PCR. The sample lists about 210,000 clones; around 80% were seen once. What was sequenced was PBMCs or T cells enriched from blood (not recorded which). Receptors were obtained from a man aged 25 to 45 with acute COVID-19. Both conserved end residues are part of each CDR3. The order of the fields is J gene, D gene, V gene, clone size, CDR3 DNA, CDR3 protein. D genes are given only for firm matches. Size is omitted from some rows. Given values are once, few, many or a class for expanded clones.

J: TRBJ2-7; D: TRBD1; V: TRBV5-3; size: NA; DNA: TGTGCCAGAAGCTTAAAGACAGGGATCTCCTACGAGCAGTACTTC; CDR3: CARSLKTGISYEQYF
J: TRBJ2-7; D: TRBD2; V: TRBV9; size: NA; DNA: TGTGCCAGCAGCTCATCGGCTAGCGGGGCCTCCTACGAGCAGTACTTC; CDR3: CASSSSASGASYEQYF
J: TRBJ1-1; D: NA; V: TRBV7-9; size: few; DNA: TGTGCCAGCAGCTTCCGGGGGAACACTGAAGCTTTCTTT; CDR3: CASSFRGNTEAFF
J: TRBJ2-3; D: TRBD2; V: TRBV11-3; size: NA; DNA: TGTGCCAGCAGCTTTAGGCTAGCGGGGCCCGAAGATACGCAGTATTTT; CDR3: CASSFRLAGPEDTQYF
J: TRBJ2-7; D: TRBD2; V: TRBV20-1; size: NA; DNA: TGCAGTGCTATAAGCGGGAACGAGCAGTACTTC; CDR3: CSAISGNEQYF
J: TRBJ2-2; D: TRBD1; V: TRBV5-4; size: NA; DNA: TGTGCCAGCAGGGACAGGGTCTCCCCCGGGGAGCTGTTTTTT; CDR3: CASRDRVSPGELFF
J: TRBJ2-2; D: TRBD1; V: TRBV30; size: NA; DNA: TGTGCCTGGACTGTACCTGGCAGGGGGACCGGGGAGCTGTTTTTT; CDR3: CAWTVPGRGTGELFF
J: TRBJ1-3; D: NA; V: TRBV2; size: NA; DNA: TGTGCCAGCAGTCAGATATCCGGGACACCGGTGCTAGACACCATATATTTT; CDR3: CASSQISGTPVLDTIYF
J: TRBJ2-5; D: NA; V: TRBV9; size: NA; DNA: TGTGCCAGCAGCGTGGCCGGGACACTGAAAGAGACCCAGTACTTC; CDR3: CASSVAGTLKETQYF
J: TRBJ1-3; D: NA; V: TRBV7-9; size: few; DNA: TGTGCCAGCAGCTTAGGCAGTACAGTAAACACCATATATTTT; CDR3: CASSLGSTVNTIYF
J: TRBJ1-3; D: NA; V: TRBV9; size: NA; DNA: TGTGCCAGCAGCCAAGTCCAGACAGCCCTAAGCTCTGGAAACACCATATATTTT; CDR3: CASSQVQTALSSGNTIYF
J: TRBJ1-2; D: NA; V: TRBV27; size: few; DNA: TGTGCCAGCAGTTTGGATGGCCCGCGGGGCTATGGCTACACCTTC; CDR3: CASSLDGPRGYGYTF
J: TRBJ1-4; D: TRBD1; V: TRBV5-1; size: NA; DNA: TGCGCCAGCAGCTTGTTAGGACAGGGGGATGAAAAACTGTTTTTT; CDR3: CASSLLGQGDEKLFF
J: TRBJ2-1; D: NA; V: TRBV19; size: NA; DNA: TGTGCCAGTAGTATAGGAGGCCGTTGGAATGAGCAGTTCTTC; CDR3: CASSIGGRWNEQFF
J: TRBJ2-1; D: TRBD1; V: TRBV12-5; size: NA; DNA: TGTGCTAGTGGTTCAGGGGGCGACTACAATGAGCAGTTCTTC; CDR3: CASGSGGDYNEQFF
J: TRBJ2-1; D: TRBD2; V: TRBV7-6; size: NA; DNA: TGTGCCAGCAGCTCGACGACTAGCGGGGGTTACAATGAGCAGTTCTTC; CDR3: CASSSTTSGGYNEQFF
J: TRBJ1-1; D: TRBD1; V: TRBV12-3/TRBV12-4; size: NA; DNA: TGTGCCAGCAGCGGACAGGAGAACACTGAAGCTTTCTTT; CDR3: CASSGQENTEAFF
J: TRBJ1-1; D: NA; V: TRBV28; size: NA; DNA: TGTGCCAGCAGCTCCGACAGTTTGTACACTGAAGCTTTCTTT; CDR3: CASSSDSLYTEAFF
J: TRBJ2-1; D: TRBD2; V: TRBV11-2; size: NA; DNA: TGTGCCAGCAGTCATAGGGGTAGCGGGGGGGTACTCGTTAATGAGCAGTTCTTC; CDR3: CASSHRGSGGVLVNEQFF
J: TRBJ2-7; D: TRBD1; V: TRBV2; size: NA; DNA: TGTGCCAGCACGGAACAGGGGATTTACGAGCAGTACTTC; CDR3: CASTEQGIYEQYF
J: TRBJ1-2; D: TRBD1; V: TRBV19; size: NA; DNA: TGTGCCAGTAGTATCTCAGGGGGAAACTATGGCTACACCTTC; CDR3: CASSISGGNYGYTF
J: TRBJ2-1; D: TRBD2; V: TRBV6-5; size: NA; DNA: TGTGCCAGCAGTTCGGCTAGCGGGGGGGCTCTTGAGCAGTTCTTC; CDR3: CASSSASGGALEQFF
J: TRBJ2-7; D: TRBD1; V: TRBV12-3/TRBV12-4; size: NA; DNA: TGTGCCAGCAGCACGACAGGGGACGAGCAGTACTTC; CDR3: CASSTTGDEQYF
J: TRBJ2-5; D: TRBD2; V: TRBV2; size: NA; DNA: TGTGCCAGCAGTGACTCTGCTAGCGGGGGCGCCGGGACCCAGTACTTC; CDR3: CASSDSASGGAGTQYF
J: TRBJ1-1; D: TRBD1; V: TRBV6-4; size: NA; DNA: TGTGCCAGCAGTGACAACCCGGGACAGGGTCACACTGAAGCTTTCTTT; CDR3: CASSDNPGQGHTEAFF
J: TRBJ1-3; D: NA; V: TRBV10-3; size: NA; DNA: TGTGCCATCATAGGGGAATACTCTGGAAACACCATATATTTT; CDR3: CAIIGEYSGNTIYF
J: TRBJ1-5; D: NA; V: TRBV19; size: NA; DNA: TGTGCCAGTAGTCCTTTTCGAGGGATTAGCAATCAGCCCCAGCATTTT; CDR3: CASSPFRGISNQPQHF
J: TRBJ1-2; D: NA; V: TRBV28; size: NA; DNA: TGTGCCAGCAGTAGGGTCGGCAGGGGTACTGGCTACACCTTC; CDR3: CASSRVGRGTGYTF
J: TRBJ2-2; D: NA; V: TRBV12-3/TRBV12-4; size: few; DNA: TGTGCCAGCAGTTTCGGGTCGACCGGGGAGCTGTTTTTT; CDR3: CASSFGSTGELFF
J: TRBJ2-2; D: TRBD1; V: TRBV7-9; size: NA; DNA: TGTGCCAGCAGCGCCCCGACAGGGGGCGCGGGGGAGCTGTTTTTT; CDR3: CASSAPTGGAGELFF
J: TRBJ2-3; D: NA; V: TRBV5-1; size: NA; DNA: TGCGCCAGCAGCTCCGGGGATCCCACAGATACGCAGTATTTT; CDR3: CASSSGDPTDTQYF
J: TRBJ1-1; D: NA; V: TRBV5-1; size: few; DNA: TGCGCCAGCAGCTTCCCGGGGAACACTGAAGCTTTCTTT; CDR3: CASSFPGNTEAFF
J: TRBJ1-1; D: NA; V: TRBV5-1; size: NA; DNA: TGCGCCAGGAAGAGAGCTTTCTTT; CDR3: CARKRAFF
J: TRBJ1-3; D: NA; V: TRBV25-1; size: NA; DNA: TGTGCCAGCAGTGAATTGGCGGTCTCTGGAAACACCATATATTTT; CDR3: CASSELAVSGNTIYF
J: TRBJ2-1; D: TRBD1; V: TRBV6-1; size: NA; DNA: TGTGCCAGCAGTGAGTTAGGACAGGGGGTAGATGAGCAGTTCTTC; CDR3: CASSELGQGVDEQFF
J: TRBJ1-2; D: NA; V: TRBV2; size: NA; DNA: TGTGCCAGCACACGAGGGGGGGCGGTCTATGGCTACACCTTC; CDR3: CASTRGGAVYGYTF
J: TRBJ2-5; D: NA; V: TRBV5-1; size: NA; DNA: TGCGCCAGCAGCTCCCTGTCTACTGGAGAGACCCAGTACTTC; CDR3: CASSSLSTGETQYF
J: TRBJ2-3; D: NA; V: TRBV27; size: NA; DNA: TGTGCCAGCAGTCCGTCCCCCGAGCATACGCAGTATTTT; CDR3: CASSPSPEHTQYF
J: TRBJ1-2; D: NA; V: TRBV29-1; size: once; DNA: TGCAGCGTTCTGGCCGGCTACACCTTC; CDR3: CSVLAGYTF
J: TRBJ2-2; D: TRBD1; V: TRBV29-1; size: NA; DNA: TGCAGCTCACAGGGGGTGAACACCGGGGAGCTGTTTTTT; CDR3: CSSQGVNTGELFF
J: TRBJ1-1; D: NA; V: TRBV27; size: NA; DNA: TGTGCCAGCAGTCCACAGATGAACACTGAAGCTTTCTTT; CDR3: CASSPQMNTEAFF
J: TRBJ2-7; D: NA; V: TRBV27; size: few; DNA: TGTGCCAGCAGTTTTGTGGGACAAAGCTACGAGCAGTACTTC; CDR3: CASSFVGQSYEQYF
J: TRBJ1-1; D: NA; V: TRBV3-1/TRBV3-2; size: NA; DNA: TGTGCCAGCTCTGGGGCGGTCAACACTGAAGCTTTCTTT; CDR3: CASSGAVNTEAFF
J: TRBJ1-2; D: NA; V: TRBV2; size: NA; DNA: TGTGCCAGCAGGGGGGGGCTGGGCTATGGCTACACCTTC; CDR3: CASRGGLGYGYTF
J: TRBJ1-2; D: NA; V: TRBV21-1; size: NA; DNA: TGTGCCAGCAGCCCGAGGGCCGACAGGGGGTGTGGCTACACCTTC; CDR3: CASSPRADRGCGYTF
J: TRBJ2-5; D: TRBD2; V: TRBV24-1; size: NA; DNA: TGTGCCACCAGTGATCCGGGACTAGCGGGGGGAGAGACCCAGTACTTC; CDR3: CATSDPGLAGGETQYF
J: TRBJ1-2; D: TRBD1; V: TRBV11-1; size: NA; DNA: TGTGCCAGCAGTCGGCCGCAGGGGGACTATGGCTACACCTTC; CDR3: CASSRPQGDYGYTF
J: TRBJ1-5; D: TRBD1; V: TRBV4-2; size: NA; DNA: TGTGCCAGCAGCCAAGAGAAAGGACCGGGACAGCTACTCAATCAGCCCCAGCATTTT; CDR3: CASSQEKGPGQLLNQPQHF
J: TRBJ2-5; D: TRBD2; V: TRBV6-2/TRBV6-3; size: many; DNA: TGTGCCAGCAGTTCCCAGACTAGCTTGGGGACCCAGTACTTC; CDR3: CASSSQTSLGTQYF
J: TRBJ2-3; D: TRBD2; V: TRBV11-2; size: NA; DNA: TGTGCCAGCAGCTCCCAAGGACTAGCGGGGGGGTATACGCAGTATTTT; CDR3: CASSSQGLAGGYTQYF
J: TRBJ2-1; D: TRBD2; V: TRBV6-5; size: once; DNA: TGTGCCAGTGTGCATACTAGCGGAGTCTACAATGAGCAGTTCTTC; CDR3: CASVHTSGVYNEQFF
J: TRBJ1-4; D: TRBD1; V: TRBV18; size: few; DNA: TGTGCCAGCTCACAGACAGGGGTCCACGAAAAACTGTTTTTT; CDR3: CASSQTGVHEKLFF
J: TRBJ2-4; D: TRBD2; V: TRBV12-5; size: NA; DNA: TGTGCTAGTGGTTTTAGCGGGGGGTCAAACATTCAGTACTTC; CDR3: CASGFSGGSNIQYF
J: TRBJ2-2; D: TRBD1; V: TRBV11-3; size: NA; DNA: TGTGCCAGCAGCTCCCGGACAGGGGGGACCGGGGAGCTGTTTTTT; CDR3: CASSSRTGGTGELFF